This T cell receptor beta chain comes out of a study of radiation and T cells in renal cell carcinoma. Study-level results: Intratumoral heterogeneity was not captured in these approximately 0.91 g regions. Compared with controls, irradiated tumors had more, larger dominant CDR3 motifs. In nephrectomy-only tumors, top 100 clonotypes averaged roughly 43%, versus about 54% irradiated.

Treatment noted: treatment-naive control, cytoreductive nephrectomy. The count of this clone is one. Its antigen is unidentified. Method: immunoSEQ multiplex PCR; TCRdb's copy keeps in-frame clones and lacks some. The sample holds more than 8,500 clones, approximately 64% seen once. J gave up 3 bases and V 2 bases, and 3 bases lay outside the gene matches. The CDR3 has 16 residues. Germline-derived CDR1 and CDR2 are LNHNV and YYDKDF (reference sequence). Sequenced material: tumor tissue, taken from a patient whose treatment was nephrectomy without radiotherapy. The sequence came from a man aged 55 to 70 with renal cell carcinoma. The chain has TRBV15 and TRBJ2-5; 13 bases are a match to TRBD2. The DNA of the CDR3 is TGTGCCACCAGCAGAACTAGCGGGAGGGTTGAAGAGACCCAGTACTTC. Residues: CATSRTSGRVEETQYF.